A selection of T cell receptor beta chains follows, all from one sample in a study of CD8+CD57+ T cells in acquired aplastic anemia. TCRdb itself ran the reads through MiXCR, one entry per CDR3 protein. The sample consists of some 190,000 distinct CDR3 sequences, approximately 45% of them appearing once. The material sequenced was sorted CD4+, CD8+, or CD8+CD57+ T cells (not recorded which) from PBMCs. These receptors were obtained from a human donor in good health. Each CDR3 is given with its conserved first and last residue. The order of the fields is clone size, D gene, J gene, V gene, CDR3 protein, CDR3 DNA. The D gene is left open where the match is weak. Size is omitted from some rows. Given values are once, few, many or a class for expanded clones.

many	NA	TRBJ2-1	TRBV24-1	CATSDLFSGNEQFF	TGTGCCACCAGTGATTTGTTTAGCGGCAATGAGCAGTTCTTC
many	NA	TRBJ1-3	TRBV15	CATSRKLDSLGNTIYF	TGTGCCACCAGCAGAAAACTGGACAGCCTTGGAAACACCATATATTTT
NA	NA	TRBJ2-3	TRBV12-5	CASGLSGTDTQYF	TGTGCTAGTGGTTTGTCGGGCACAGATACGCAGTATTTT
NA	NA	TRBJ2-7	TRBV5-1	CASSSFAGDTYEQYF	TGCGCCAGCAGCTCTTTTGCCGGGGACACCTACGAGCAGTACTTC
few	TRBD1	TRBJ1-1	TRBV28	CASRVDRGKGSGTEAFF	TGTGCCAGCAGGGTGGACAGGGGTAAAGGATCGGGTACTGAAGCTTTCTTT
many	NA	TRBJ2-6	TRBV19	CASSMAQHSGANVLTF	TGTGCCAGTAGTATGGCCCAGCACTCTGGGGCCAACGTCCTGACTTTC
NA	NA	TRBJ1-5	TRBV28	CASSHREDQPQHF	TGTGCCAGCAGCCACAGGGAGGATCAGCCCCAGCATTTT
many	NA	TRBJ2-1	TRBV7-2	CASSIRAQGGRNEQFF	TGTGCCAGCAGCATACGGGCCCAGGGTGGGCGGAATGAGCAGTTCTTC
once	NA	TRBJ1-2	TRBV10-3	CAISPEPPYGYTF	TGTGCCATCAGCCCGGAACCCCCCTATGGCTACACCTTC
NA	NA	TRBJ2-5	TRBV20-1	CSARDIGRLQETQYF	TGCAGTGCTAGAGATATCGGCAGACTCCAAGAGACCCAGTACTTC
once	NA	TRBJ2-1	TRBV11-2	CASSLDLPPIYNEQFF	TGTGCCAGCAGCTTAGACCTACCCCCTATCTACAATGAGCAGTTCTTC
many	NA	TRBJ2-4	TRBV2	CASIVSGLKNIQYF	TGTGCCAGCATTGTATCAGGGCTTAAAAACATTCAGTACTTC
few	TRBD1	TRBJ1-5	TRBV27	CASRERDRHQPQHF	TGTGCCAGCAGGGAAAGGGACAGACATCAGCCCCAGCATTTT
few	TRBD2	TRBJ2-3	TRBV24-1	CATSDWGTSANTDTQYF	TGTGCCACCAGTGATTGGGGGACTAGCGCGAACACAGATACGCAGTATTTT
NA	TRBD1	TRBJ1-6	TRBV4-3	CASSLWTGRHYSSPLHF	TGCGCCAGCAGCCTCTGGACAGGGCGTCACTATAGTTCACCCCTCCACTTT
many	NA	TRBJ1-5	TRBV10-3	CAISEDRNNQPQHF	TGTGCCATCAGTGAAGACAGGAATAATCAGCCCCAGCATTTT
many	TRBD2	TRBJ2-1	TRBV2	CASSDTGGYNEQFF	TGTGCCAGCAGCGACACGGGGGGATACAATGAGCAGTTCTTC
NA	NA	TRBJ2-7	TRBV5-4	CASSLASPGSYEQYF	TGTGCCAGCAGCTTGGCCTCTCCCGGATCCTACGAGCAGTACTTC
NA	NA	TRBJ2-7	TRBV29-1	CSVETGLGGLSSYEQYF	TGCAGCGTTGAAACGGGTTTGGGGGGCCTTAGCTCCTACGAGCAGTACTTC
NA	NA	TRBJ2-1	TRBV25-1	CASSASALGYNEQFF	TGTGCCAGCAGTGCTAGCGCCCTTGGGTACAATGAGCAGTTCTTC
NA	TRBD1	TRBJ1-2	TRBV19	CASSSKGGGNYGYTF	TGTGCCAGTAGTAGCAAAGGGGGCGGGAACTATGGCTACACCTTC
NA	TRBD2	TRBJ2-1	TRBV7-3	CASGTSGSNEQFF	TGTGCCAGTGGGACTAGCGGGTCCAATGAGCAGTTCTTC